The clone carrying this T cell receptor (beta chain) showed up just a few times. The sample belongs to a study of OX40 agonist ivuxolimab in advanced cancers. Germline CDR1 and CDR2: SGHVS and FQNEAQ. V was pared by 7 bases and J by 5 bases, with 17 bases of the junction left unmatched. CDR3 length: 17 amino acids. Blood sampling was done at baseline, cycle 4 day 1, and cycle 7 day 1. Generated by immunoSEQ multiplex PCR, the TCRdb table keeps only in-frame clones and is missing some. This sample has around 53,000 clones, with around 85% found just once. The V and J genes are TRBV7-8 and TRBJ2-1; TRBD2 matches at 7 bases. Sequencing was performed on CD4+ or CD8+ T cells sorted from blood, taken in a trial of the OX40 agonist ivuxolimab. This receptor was identified in an adult with an advanced solid tumor such as melanoma, head and neck, liver or kidney cancer. The CDR3 coding sequence is TGTGCCAGCATCAAATCGGGCGGGAGTGCCCTTCACAATGAGCAGTTCTTC. This codes for CASIKSGGSALHNEQFF.